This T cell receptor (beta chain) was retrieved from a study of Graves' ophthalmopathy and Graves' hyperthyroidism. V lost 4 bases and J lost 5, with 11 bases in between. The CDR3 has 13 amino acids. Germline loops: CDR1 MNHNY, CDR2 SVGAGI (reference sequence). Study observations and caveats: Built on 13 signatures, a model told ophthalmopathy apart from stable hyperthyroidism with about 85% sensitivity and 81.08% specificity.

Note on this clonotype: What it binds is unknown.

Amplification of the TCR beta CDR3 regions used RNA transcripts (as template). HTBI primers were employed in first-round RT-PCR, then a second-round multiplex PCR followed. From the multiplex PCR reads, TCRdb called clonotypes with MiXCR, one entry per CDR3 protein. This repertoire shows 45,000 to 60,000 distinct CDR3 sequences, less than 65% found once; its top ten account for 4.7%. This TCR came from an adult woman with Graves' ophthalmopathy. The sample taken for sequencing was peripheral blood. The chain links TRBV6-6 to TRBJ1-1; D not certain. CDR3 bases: TGTGCCAGCAGTTCCCTGGCAGAGACTGAAGCTTTCTTT. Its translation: CASSSLAETEAFF.